This T cell receptor (beta chain) is from a study of T cell changes during pregnancy in multiple sclerosis. Germline V lookup: CDR1 SGHAT, CDR2 FQNNGV. CDR3 size: 18 residues. V was pared by 5 bases and J by 4 bases, with 17 bases of the junction left unmatched. Here immunoSEQ multiplex PCR was the method, and the copy in TCRdb shows in-frame clones only, minus some. The sample holds 56,000 or so clones; approximately 90% are singletons and the top ten take 0.38%. The receptor comes from a female donor with multiple sclerosis, enrolled in a pregnancy study. The sequences come from CD4+ T cells from peripheral blood mononuclear cells, collected in the third trimester of pregnancy. V gene TRBV11-2 combines with J gene TRBJ1-3; 7 positions agree with TRBD1. CDR3: CASSPRQGPTPRGNTIYF. Here the CDR3 DNA reads TGTGCCAGCAGCCCTCGACAGGGACCGACCCCGAGAGGAAACACCATATATTTT.